This passage covers 25 T cell receptor beta chains from one sample sequenced in a study of T cell repertoires in ileal Crohn's disease. Stated time point: neoterminal ileum biopsy at postoperative endoscopy, about 6 months after surgery. Profiled with immunoSEQ multiplex PCR; TCRdb holds only in-frame clones, not every one. This sample has around 10,000 clones, with 70% to 80% found just once. The sequenced sample was ileal tissue. These receptors originate from an adult with Crohn's disease.

This rearrangement joins TRBV5-6 to TRBJ1-4; 9 positions agree with TRBD1. This CDR3 has 18 residues. The germline V gene encodes CDR1 SGHDT and CDR2 YYEEEE. Trimming took 1 base from V and 4 from J; bases not matched to a gene: 11. The CDR3 nucleotides are TGTGCCAGCAGCTTGCGGTTAGATGGGACAGGGTTTAATGAAAAACTGTTTTTT. Amino acid sequence: CASSLRLDGTGFNEKLFF.

The chain combines TRBV6-1 with TRBJ2-5, with 13 positions matching TRBD2. V gave up 5 bases and J gave up 4 bases; unmatched junction bases: 4. The CDR3 runs to 15 residues. Germline V CDR1 and CDR2: MNHNS, SASEGT. The CDR3 here is CASSRLAGGGETQYF. As DNA, the CDR3 is TGTGCCAGCAGTAGACTAGCGGGGGGCGGAGAGACCCAGTACTTC.

The chain carries TRBV20-1 and TRBJ2-7, with D hard to call. V was shortened by 7 bases and J by 0 bases, with 7 bases between the two germline ends. The CDR3 totals 11 residues. Germline CDR1 is DFQATT and CDR2 is SNEGSKA (reference sequence). The DNA of the CDR3 is TGCAGTGTACAGTCCTCCTACGAGCAGTACTTC. It codes for CSVQSSYEQYF.

V and J are TRBV19 and TRBJ1-2; 7 nucleotides align to TRBD1. V was clipped by 6 bases and J by 6 bases; unmatched bases: 13. CDR1 and CDR2 (germline): LNHDA, SQIVND (reference sequence). The CDR3 has 15 residues. The DNA for the CDR3 is TGTGCCAGTAGCATATCCGGGACAGCTAGGGATGGCTACACCTTC. This gives the protein CASSISGTARDGYTF.

The chain has TRBV11-2 and TRBJ1-2; 11 bases agree with TRBD1. This CDR3 has 13 residues. Germline CDR1 and CDR2: SGHAT and FQNNGV. Losses at the gene ends were 4 bases for V and 6 bases for J; bases not matched to a gene: 1. The CDR3 sequence: CASSWGQGDGYTF. CDR3 nucleotides: TGTGCCAGCAGCTGGGGACAGGGGGATGGCTACACCTTC. Full variable domain (rest looked up from reference TRBV11-2 and TRBJ1-2): EAGVAQSPRYKIIEKRQSVAFWCNPISGHATLYWYQQILGQGPKLLIQFQNNGVVDDSQLPKDRFSAERLKGVDSTLKIQPAKLEDSAVYLCASSWGQGDGYTFGSGTRLTVV.

This clone was seen just once. V is TRBV6-1 and J is TRBJ2-7; possible D gene TRBD2, 5 bases. CDR3 length: 15 amino acids. The V end was cut by 7 bases, the J end by 5 bases, with 21 bases between. The germline CDR1 and CDR2 sequences are MNHNS and SASEGT. The CDR3 reads CASIKRGQSADEQYF. The CDR3 nucleotides read TGTGCCAGCATCAAGAGAGGGCAATCGGCGGACGAGCAGTACTTC.

This clone appeared a single time. This chain links TRBV6-1 with TRBJ2-7; 7 nucleotides line up with TRBD1. CDR3 length equals 14 residues. Trimming removed 4 bases from V and 1 base from J; junction bases left unmatched: 4. The germline V gene encodes CDR1 MNHNS and CDR2 SASEGT. Written as DNA, the CDR3 is TGTGCCAGCAGTGCCGGGACAGCATCCTACGAGCAGTACTTC. Translating gives CASSAGTASYEQYF.

The V and J genes are TRBV5-1 and TRBJ1-2; 9 bases are a match to TRBD1. The V segment lost 4 bases and the J segment 4 bases; nucleotides outside the gene matches: 5. Germline CDR1 and CDR2: SGHRS and YFSETQ. This CDR3 is built from 14 residues. DNA of the CDR3: TGCGCCAGCAGCGGGGACAGGGAGGGCTATGGCTACACCTTC. Protein sequence: CASSGDREGYGYTF.

In this sample, this clone turned up a few times. This sequence joins TRBV4-2 and TRBJ2-1; TRBD1 matches at 11 bases. Losses at the gene ends were 4 bases for V and 5 bases for J; bases not matched to a gene: 4. The CDR3 sequence is 15 residues long. The germline V gene encodes CDR1 LGHNA and CDR2 YNFKEQ. The CDR3 nucleotides are TGTGCCAGCAGCCGAGGACAGGGGGCGGACAATGAGCAGTTCTTC. Residues: CASSRGQGADNEQFF.

The gene calls are TRBV7-2 and TRBJ2-2, with D possibly TRBD1 on 5 matching bases. Trimming shortened V by 4 bases and J by 5 bases, and 14 bases separated the two germline ends. The CDR3 spans 15 residues. The germline CDR1 and CDR2 sequences are SGHTA and FQGNSA. The CDR3 DNA reads TGTGCCAGCAGCTACGGCAGGGTACCAACCGGGGAGCTGTTTTTT. Translating it yields CASSYGRVPTGELFF. Full variable domain (outside the CDR3, taken from reference TRBV7-2 and TRBJ2-2): GAGVSQSPSNKVTEKGKDVELRCDPISGHTALYWYRQSLGQGLEFLIYFQGNSAPDKSGLPSDRFSAERTGGSVSTLTIQRTQQEDSAVYLCASSYGRVPTGELFFGEGSRLTVL.

This clone occurred a few times. V gene TRBV5-6 combines with J gene TRBJ2-1; 15 bases are a match to TRBD2. The CDR3 is 18 amino acids. Germline lookup yields CDR1 SGHDT and CDR2 YYEEEE. V trimming: 4 bases; J trimming: 7 bases; junction bases outside the gene matches: 12. CDR3 in amino acids: CASSPGLAGGPGVNEQFF. The DNA of the CDR3 is TGTGCCAGCAGCCCTGGACTAGCGGGGGGGCCAGGAGTGAATGAGCAGTTCTTC. The whole variable domain, remainder taken from reference TRBV5-6 and TRBJ2-1, is DAGVTQSPTHLIKTRGQQVTLRCSPKSGHDTVSWYQQALGQGPQFIFQYYEEEERQRGNFPDRFSGHQFPNYSSELNVNALLLGDSALYLCASSPGLAGGPGVNEQFFGPGTRLTVL.

This clone was detected only once. The rearrangement links TRBV7-3 to TRBJ2-4; 8 bases line up with TRBD2. The CDR3 contains 17 residues. V lost 1 base to trimming and J lost 9 bases; unmatched junction nucleotides: 14. Germline CDR1 is SGHTA and CDR2 is FQGTGA. This chain's CDR3 is CASSLSASGGPLSIQYF. The DNA of the CDR3 is TGTGCCAGCAGCTTAAGCGCCAGCGGGGGCCCTCTAAGCATTCAGTACTTC.

The CDR3 DNA follows: TGTGCCAGCAGCGAACCCATCACGTACGGGACCTACGAGCAGTACTTC. Translation: CASSEPITYGTYEQYF. The chain carries TRBV6-1 and TRBJ2-7; TRBD2 might be the D (5 bases). The CDR3 has 16 amino acids. The V gene lost 6 bases and the J gene lost 2 bases, with 20 bases spanning the gap. Germline-derived CDR1 and CDR2 are MNHNS and SASEGT.

Only one count was recorded for this clone. The chain links TRBV6-5 to TRBJ1-5; 7 bases are shared with TRBD1. V was pared by 4 bases and J by 6 bases, with 6 bases of the junction left unmatched. From germline, CDR1 is MNHEY and CDR2 SVGAGI. The length of the CDR3 is 14 residues. In nucleotides, the CDR3 is TGTGCCAGCAGTTTACAGGGGACAATTCAGCCCCAGCATTTT. It is translated as CASSLQGTIQPQHF.

Here the CDR3 DNA reads TGTGCCAGCAGTGATGAGGTGGGCTCCTACGAGCAGTACTTC. Translation: CASSDEVGSYEQYF. The J gene is TRBJ2-7, the V gene TRBV2; D unresolved. The CDR3 is made up of 14 amino acids. V dropped 3 bases and J dropped 0 bases, with 9 bases sitting between them. From germline, CDR1 is SNHLY and CDR2 FYNNEI.

V is TRBV6-1 and J is TRBJ1-6; D gene uncertain. The V gene lost 0 bases and the J gene lost 10 bases, with 13 bases spanning the gap. This CDR3 is built from 15 residues. Per germline, CDR1 MNHNS and CDR2 SASEGT. CDR3 nucleotides: TGTGCCAGCAGTGAAGCCTGGGAGGGAGGATCACCCCTCCACTTT. This encodes CASSEAWEGGSPLHF.

The chain joins TRBV6-4 to TRBJ2-3; 9 bases are a match to TRBD2. After removal of 4 bases from V and 1 base from J, the junction contained 3 bases not matched to a gene. The CDR3 sequence is 15 residues long. Germline CDR1 is MRHNA and CDR2 is SNTAGT. CDR3 nucleotides: TGTGCCAGCAGTGTTTCTAGCGGGGGCACAGATACGCAGTATTTT. Translation gives CASSVSSGGTDTQYF.

CDR3 nucleotide sequence: TGTGCCAGCTCACAGGGGAGAAGTCTAGGCTACACCTTC. This sequence encodes CASSQGRSLGYTF. This chain uses TRBV6-5 with TRBJ1-2; 7 bases align to TRBD1. CDR1 is MNHEY, CDR2 SVGAGI, per germline. The CDR3 loop spans 13 amino acids. V was clipped by 8 bases and J by 8 bases; unmatched bases: 11.

As for this clone: One end of the junction varies from germline; a read error may be responsible. The V and J genes are TRBV6-5 and TRBJ2-1, with 10 bases fitting TRBD1. CDR1 and CDR2 (germline): MNHEY, SVGAGI. The CDR3 length is 11 residues. This chain's CDR3 is CASRGQGMGVF. The CDR3 coding sequence is TGTGCCAGCAGGGGACAGGGGATGGGGGTCTTC.

This chain uses TRBV9 with TRBJ2-1; the D gene is possibly TRBD1 (5 bases). The CDR3 runs 14 residues. The ends were cut back, 6 bases at V and 1 base at J, with 11 bases in the middle. Germline V gene sequence: CDR1 SGDLS, CDR2 YYNGEE. Written as DNA, the CDR3 is TGTGCCAGCATACGACAGCCATCCTACAATGAGCAGTTCTTC. This sequence encodes CASIRQPSYNEQFF.

V usage is TRBV5-1 and J usage is TRBJ2-1, with D hard to call. This CDR3 has 11 residues. Germline CDR1 SGHRS, CDR2 YFSETQ. Trimming removed 6 bases from V and 9 bases from J, with 10 bases in between. CDR3 nucleotide sequence: TGCGCCAGCATGCAACTCGGTGAGCAGTTCTTC. It codes for CASMQLGEQFF.

This sequence joins TRBV27 and TRBJ2-1; 13 positions agree with TRBD2. Germline lookup yields CDR1 MNHEY and CDR2 SMNVEV (reference sequence). With 1 base clipped from V and 8 bases from J, the junction kept 5 bases outside the gene matches. The CDR3 has 16 amino acids. The CDR3 loop reads CASSLLGTSGDHEQFF. The CDR3 coding sequence is TGTGCCAGCAGTTTATTGGGGACTAGCGGGGATCATGAGCAGTTCTTC.

The V and J genes are TRBV2 and TRBJ1-5, with 9 bases that match TRBD1. The length of the CDR3 is 15 residues. CDR1 is SNHLY and CDR2 is FYNNEI in the germline V gene. V shed 4 bases and J 4 bases; nucleotides not matched to a gene: 5. The CDR3 DNA sequence: TGTGCCAGCAGTGGCGGACAGGGGAATAATCAGCCCCAGCATTTT. The encoded protein is CASSGGQGNNQPQHF.

J is TRBJ1-4 and V is TRBV7-2; D unclear. V was shortened by 6 bases and J by 8 bases, with 16 bases between the two germline ends. CDR3 length: 14 residues. Germline CDR1 and CDR2: SGHTA and FQGNSA. In DNA form, the CDR3 reads TGTGCCAGCAGAGCTACCGAGGGAGGGGAAAAACTGTTTTTT. This codes for CASRATEGGEKLFF.

This clone is a singleton in its sample. CDR3 amino acids: CASSLARAGGQETQYF. In DNA, the CDR3 is TGTGCCAGCAGCTTAGCGCGAGCGGGGGGGCAAGAGACCCAGTACTTC. The chain combines TRBV7-2 with TRBJ2-5; 10 bases align to TRBD2. With 0 bases clipped from V and 2 bases from J, the junction kept 3 bases outside the gene matches. Germline lookup yields CDR1 SGHTA and CDR2 FQGNSA. The CDR3 is 16 amino acids. Looking up the rest from reference TRBV7-2 and TRBJ2-5 gives the full variable domain: GAGVSQSPSNKVTEKGKDVELRCDPISGHTALYWYRQSLGQGLEFLIYFQGNSAPDKSGLPSDRFSAERTGGSVSTLTIQRTQQEDSAVYLCASSLARAGGQETQYFGPGTRLLVL.